This T cell receptor beta chain comes out of a study of T cells after yellow fever vaccination. Production of TCR cDNA was by 5'RACE template switching, which also added a universal primer site and UMIs. TCRdb passed the 5' RACE reads through MiXCR, listing each CDR3 protein once. The top ten clones hold under 0.7% of a sample with about 140,000 distinct CDR3 sequences, under 7% of them seen once. Trimming took 1 base from V and 2 from J, leaving 8 bases between them. The V gene's germline CDR1 is SQVTM and CDR2 ANQGSEA. This CDR3 has 13 amino acids. Note on this clonotype: Its antigen is unidentified.

General study points: When the response was secondary, it was weaker but reached its peak faster, day 5 versus 15. Clonotypes shared by both compartments, CD4 and CD8, made up a small share. Reappearing after the booster were most of the clones from primary vaccination (approximately 96% CD4, 85% to 90% CD8).

V gene TRBV29-1 combines with J gene TRBJ2-5; D is uncertain. The material sequenced was CD4+ T cells sorted from PBMCs, taken 10 days after the yellow fever booster vaccination. This TCR was sampled from a man aged 25-45 years who received the YFV17D yellow fever vaccine. CDR3 sequence (DNA): TGCAGCGTTGAAGGACGAAGACAAGAGACCCAGTACTTC. Translated: CSVEGRRQETQYF.